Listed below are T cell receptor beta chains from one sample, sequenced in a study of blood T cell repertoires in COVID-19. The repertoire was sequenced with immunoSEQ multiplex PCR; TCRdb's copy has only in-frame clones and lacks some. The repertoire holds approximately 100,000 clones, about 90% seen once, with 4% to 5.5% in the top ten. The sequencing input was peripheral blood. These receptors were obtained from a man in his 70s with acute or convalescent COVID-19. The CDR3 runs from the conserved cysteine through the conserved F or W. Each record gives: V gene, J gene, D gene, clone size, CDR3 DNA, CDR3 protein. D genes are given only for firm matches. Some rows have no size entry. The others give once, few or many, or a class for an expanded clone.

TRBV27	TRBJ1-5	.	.	TGTGCCAGCAGTTTCTCAGGGGTCAATCAGCCCCAGCATTTT	CASSFSGVNQPQHF
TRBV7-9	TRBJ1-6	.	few	TGTGCCAGCAGCTTTAATAATTCACCCCTCCACTTT	CASSFNNSPLHF
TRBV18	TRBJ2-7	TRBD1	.	TGTGCCAGCTCACCACCGAAGGGACAGGGTTCCTACGAGCAGTACTTC	CASSPPKGQGSYEQYF
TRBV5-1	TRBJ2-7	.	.	TGCGCCAGCAGCGAGCCAGGGGCTAGCTCCTACGAGCAGTACTTC	CASSEPGASSYEQYF
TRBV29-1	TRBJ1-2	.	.	TGCAGCGTTCAACGGGGATCTGTTAACTATGGCTACACCTTC	CSVQRGSVNYGYTF
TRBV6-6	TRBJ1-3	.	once	TGTGCCAGCAGTTACCCCGTACCCCTAGACACCATATATTTT	CASSYPVPLDTIYF
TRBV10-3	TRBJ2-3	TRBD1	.	TGTGCCATCAGTGAAAAGGACAGGGGCACAGATACGCAGTATTTT	CAISEKDRGTDTQYF
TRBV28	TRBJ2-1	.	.	TGTGCCAGCAGTTTCAACTTCGGGGACAATGAGCAGTTCTTC	CASSFNFGDNEQFF
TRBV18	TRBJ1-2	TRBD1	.	TGTGCCAGCTCACCAACCAGGGACAGCCTCTATGGCTACACCTTC	CASSPTRDSLYGYTF
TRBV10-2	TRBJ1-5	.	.	TGCGCCAGCAGTGATAATAGCGGGGACGGGCAGCCCCAGCATTTT	CASSDNSGDGQPQHF
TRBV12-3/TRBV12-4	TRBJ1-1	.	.	TGTGCCAGCAGTATCACAGGGAAAACTGAAGCTTTCTTT	CASSITGKTEAFF
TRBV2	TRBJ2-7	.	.	TGTGCCAGCAGTGAATCGTTATACGAGCAGTACTTC	CASSESLYEQYF
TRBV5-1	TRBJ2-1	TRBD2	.	TGCGCCAGCAGCTTCGGGACTACCAATGAGCAGTTCTTC	CASSFGTTNEQFF
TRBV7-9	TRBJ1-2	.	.	TGTGCCAGCAGCTTAAGGGAACGGGAGTATGGCTACACCTTC	CASSLREREYGYTF
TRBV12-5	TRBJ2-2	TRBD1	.	TGTGCTAGTGGTGGGACAGCCACCGGGGAGCTGTTTTTT	CASGGTATGELFF
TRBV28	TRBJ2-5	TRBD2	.	TGTGCCAGCAGTACCACTAGCGTGGGAGAGACCCAGTACTTC	CASSTTSVGETQYF
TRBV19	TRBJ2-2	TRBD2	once	TGTGCCAGTAGTTCGGTAGCGGGGGGCACCGGGGAGCTGTTTTTT	CASSSVAGGTGELFF
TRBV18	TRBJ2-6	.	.	TGTGCCAGCTCACCGTCCACAGGAGCATGGGCCAACGTCCTGACTTTC	CASSPSTGAWANVLTF
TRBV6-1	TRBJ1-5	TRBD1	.	TGTGCCAGCAGTGAGTTGGGTGGACAGGGGGTTCCCAATCAGCCCCAGCATTTT	CASSELGGQGVPNQPQHF
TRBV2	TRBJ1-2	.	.	TGTGCCAGCATTAGTGTCAGGGATGGTGGCTACACCTTC	CASISVRDGGYTF
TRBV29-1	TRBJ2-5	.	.	TGCAGCGTTAGGTGGGGCGGAGAGACCCAGTACTTC	CSVRWGGETQYF
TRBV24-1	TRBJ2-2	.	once	TGTGCCACCAGTGCCTTGTCGGTGAACACCGGGGAGCTGTTTTTT	CATSALSVNTGELFF
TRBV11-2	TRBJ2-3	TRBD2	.	TGTGCCAGCAGCTTAGGGCCTAGCGGGGGGGGCACAGATACGCAGTATTTT	CASSLGPSGGGTDTQYF
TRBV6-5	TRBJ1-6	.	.	TGTGCCAGCAGTTACGGGAGTGATTCACCCCTCCACTTT	CASSYGSDSPLHF
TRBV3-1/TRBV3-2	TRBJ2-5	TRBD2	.	TGTGCCAGCAGCTCCCGACTAGCGGGGAGCCAAGAGACCCAGTACTTC	CASSSRLAGSQETQYF
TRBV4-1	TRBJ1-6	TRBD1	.	TGCGCCAGCAGCCAAGAAGGGACAGGGAACAATAATTCACCCCTCCACTTT	CASSQEGTGNNNSPLHF
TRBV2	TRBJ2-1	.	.	TGTGCCAGCAAAGACAGTGCTCGGGTAAATGAGCAGTTCTTC	CASKDSARVNEQFF
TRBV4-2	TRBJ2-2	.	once	TGTGCCAGCAGCCAAGATAGATGGGGGGCGAACACCGGGGAGCTGTTTTTT	CASSQDRWGANTGELFF
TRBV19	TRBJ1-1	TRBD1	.	TGTGCCAGTAGTGGACAGGGGGGGAACACTGAAGCTTTCTTT	CASSGQGGNTEAFF
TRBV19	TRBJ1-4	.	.	TGTGCCAGTAGCCCCGGACGGGGTCGTAGTGAAAAACTGTTTTTT	CASSPGRGRSEKLFF
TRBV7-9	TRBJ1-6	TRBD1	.	TGTGCCAGCAGCCCTAATACAGGGGGCCATTCACCCCTCCACTTT	CASSPNTGGHSPLHF
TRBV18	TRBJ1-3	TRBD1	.	TGTGCCAGCTCAGGACAGGGGATCTCTGGAAACACCATATATTTT	CASSGQGISGNTIYF
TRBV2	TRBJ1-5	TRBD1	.	TGTGCCAGCAGGAGGGGAGGGACAGGGGTTCAGCCCCAGCATTTT	CASRRGGTGVQPQHF
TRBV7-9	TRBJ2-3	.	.	TGTGCCAGCATCCTCCCAGGGGCCACAGATACGCAGTATTTT	CASILPGATDTQYF
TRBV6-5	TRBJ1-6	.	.	TGTGCCAGCCAGACAGGTTTCAATTCACCCCTCCACTTT	CASQTGFNSPLHF
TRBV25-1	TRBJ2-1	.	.	TGTGCCAGCAGTCTCGGGGGGCGCAATGAGCAGTTCTTC	CASSLGGRNEQFF
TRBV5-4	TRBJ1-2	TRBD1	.	TGTGCCAGCAGCGACCCCGGGACAGGGAGAAACTATGGCTACACCTTC	CASSDPGTGRNYGYTF
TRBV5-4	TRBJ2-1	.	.	TGTGCCAGCAGTCTCACCCTCGGTAATGAGCAGTTCTTC	CASSLTLGNEQFF